Presented here are 6 T cell receptor beta chains from one specimen sequenced in a study of blood T cell repertoires in COVID-19. TCRdb's table, derived via immunoSEQ multiplex PCR, lists solely in-frame clones and lacks some. Of about 200,000 clones listed, under 85% are singletons. Sequenced material: peripheral blood. The receptors stem from a woman aged 80 or over with COVID-19, enrolled during active disease.

This chain connects TRBV11-2 to TRBJ1-6; 8 positions agree with TRBD1. The CDR3 contains 16 residues. Unmatched junction bases numbered 11, after V lost 3 bases and J lost 10 bases. Per germline, CDR1 SGHAT and CDR2 FQNNGV. The CDR3 nucleotides read TGTGCCAGCAGCTTGGAACGGACAGGGCTAGGGTCACCCCTCCACTTT. Amino acids: CASSLERTGLGSPLHF.

V and J are TRBV18 and TRBJ1-6; 12 positions agree with TRBD1. CDR1 KGHSH and CDR2 LQKENI come from the germline V gene. Germline trimming cut 3 bases from V and 19 bases from J; bases unmatched to any gene: 10. This CDR3 contains 14 residues. The CDR3 DNA sequence: TGTGCCAGCTCACCCGGGACAGGGGGCGGCCGTCGGCACTTT. Translating gives CASSPGTGGGRRHF.

J is TRBJ1-5 and V is TRBV19, with TRBD1 as a possible D gene (6 bases). Germline-derived CDR1 and CDR2 are LNHDA and SQIVND (reference sequence). The length of the CDR3 is 16 residues. The ends were cut back, 7 bases at V and 1 base at J, with 17 bases in the middle. The CDR3 here is CASTHRWQGSNQPQHF. In DNA, the CDR3 is TGTGCCAGTACCCATAGGTGGCAGGGGAGCAATCAGCCCCAGCATTTT.

The chain combines TRBV18 with TRBJ2-1; D may be TRBD2 (6 bases). This CDR3 comprises 13 residues. V gave up 3 bases and J gave up 6 bases, with 9 bases separating them. The germline V gene has CDR1 KGHSH and CDR2 LQKENI. The CDR3 spells CASSPPGGNEQFF. CDR3 in DNA: TGTGCCAGCTCACCCCCCGGGGGCAATGAGCAGTTCTTC.

This clone was observed once. The V and J genes are TRBV3-1 (or the pseudogene TRBV3-2) and TRBJ1-2; the match to TRBD1 covers 7 bases. Losses at the gene ends were 4 bases for V and 4 bases for J; bases not matched to a gene: 6. The CDR3 extends over 14 amino acids. CDR1 is LGHDT and CDR2 is YNNKEL in the germline V gene (reference sequence). The CDR3, as DNA: TGTGCCAGCAGCCGACAGGGTTTTGTCTATGGCTACACCTTC. Protein sequence: CASSRQGFVYGYTF.

The chain links TRBV27 to TRBJ1-6, with 8 nucleotides matching TRBD1. The V and J ends lost 5 bases and 11 bases, in that order; junction bases with no gene match: 8. CDR1 and CDR2 (germline): MNHEY, SMNVEV (reference sequence). This CDR3 spans 14 amino acids. The CDR3 coding sequence is TGTGCCAGCAGTCCAGGGACAGGAGAGGCACCCCTCCACTTT. Amino acids: CASSPGTGEAPLHF.